This paragraph reports one T cell receptor (beta chain). The V and J ends lost 2 bases and 3 bases respectively, with 8 bases between them. The CDR3 has 14 residues. Germline V lookup: CDR1 SGHRS, CDR2 YFSETQ. Sequencing used immunoSEQ multiplex PCR; TCRdb keeps in-frame clones, though not all of them. Of 100,000 or so clones in the sample, 96% are singletons; the top ten hold roughly 0.21%. The data derive from a study of technical replicates of blood from a few donors. The sequence derives from a human donor in good health. The source material was T cells isolated from PBMCs. The chain combines TRBV5-1 with TRBJ2-2, with D hard to call. The CDR3 here is CASSFDDYTGELFF. CDR3 coding DNA: TGCGCCAGCAGCTTCGACGACTACACCGGGGAGCTGTTTTTT.